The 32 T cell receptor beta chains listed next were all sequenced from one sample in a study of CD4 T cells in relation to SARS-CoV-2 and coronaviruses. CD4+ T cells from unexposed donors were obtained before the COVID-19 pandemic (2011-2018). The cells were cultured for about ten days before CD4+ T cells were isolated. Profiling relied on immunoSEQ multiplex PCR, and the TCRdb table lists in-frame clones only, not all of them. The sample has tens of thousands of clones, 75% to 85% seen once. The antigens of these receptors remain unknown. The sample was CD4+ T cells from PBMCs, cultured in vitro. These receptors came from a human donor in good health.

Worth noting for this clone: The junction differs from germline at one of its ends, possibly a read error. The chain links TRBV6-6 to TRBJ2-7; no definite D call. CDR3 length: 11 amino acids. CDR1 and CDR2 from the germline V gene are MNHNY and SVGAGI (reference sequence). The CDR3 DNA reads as TGTGCCAGCAGTTACAAGACGGACGTAGACTTC. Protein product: CASSYKTDVDF.

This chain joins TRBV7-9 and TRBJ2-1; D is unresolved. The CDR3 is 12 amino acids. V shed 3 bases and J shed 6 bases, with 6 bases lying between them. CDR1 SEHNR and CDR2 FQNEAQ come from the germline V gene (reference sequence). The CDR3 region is CASSFLSNEQFF. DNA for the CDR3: TGTGCCAGCAGCTTCTTAAGCAATGAGCAGTTCTTC.

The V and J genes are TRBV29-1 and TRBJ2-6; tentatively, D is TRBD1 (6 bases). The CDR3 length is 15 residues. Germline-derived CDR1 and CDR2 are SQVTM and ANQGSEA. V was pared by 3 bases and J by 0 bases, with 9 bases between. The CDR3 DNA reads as TGCAGCGTTGAGGGGGACAACTCTGGGGCCAACGTCCTGACTTTC. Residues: CSVEGDNSGANVLTF.

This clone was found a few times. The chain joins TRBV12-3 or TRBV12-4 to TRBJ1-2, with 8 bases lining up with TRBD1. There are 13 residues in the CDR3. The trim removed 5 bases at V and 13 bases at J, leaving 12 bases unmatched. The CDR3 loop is CASSPGQGQGGTF. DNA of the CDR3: TGTGCCAGCAGTCCCGGACAGGGTCAGGGGGGCACCTTC.

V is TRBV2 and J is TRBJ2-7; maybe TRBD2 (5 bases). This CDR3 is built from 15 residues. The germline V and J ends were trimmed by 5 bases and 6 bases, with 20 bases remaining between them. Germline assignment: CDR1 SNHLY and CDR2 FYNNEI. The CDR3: CASSPTGGGDGEQYF. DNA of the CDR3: TGTGCCAGCAGTCCAACGGGTGGAGGTGACGGCGAGCAGTACTTC.

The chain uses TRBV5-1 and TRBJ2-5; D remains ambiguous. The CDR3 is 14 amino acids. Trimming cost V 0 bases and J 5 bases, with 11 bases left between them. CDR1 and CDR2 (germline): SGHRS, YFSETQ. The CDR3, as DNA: TGCGCCAGCAGCTTGGCGGCAGGTGCTGAGACCCAGTACTTC. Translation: CASSLAAGAETQYF.

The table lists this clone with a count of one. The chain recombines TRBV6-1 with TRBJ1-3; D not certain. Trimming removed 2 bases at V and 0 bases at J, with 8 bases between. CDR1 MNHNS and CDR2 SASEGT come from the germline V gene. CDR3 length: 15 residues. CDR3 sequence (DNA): TGTGCCAGCAGTGAACGGGTTAGCTCTGGAAACACCATATATTTT. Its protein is CASSERVSSGNTIYF.

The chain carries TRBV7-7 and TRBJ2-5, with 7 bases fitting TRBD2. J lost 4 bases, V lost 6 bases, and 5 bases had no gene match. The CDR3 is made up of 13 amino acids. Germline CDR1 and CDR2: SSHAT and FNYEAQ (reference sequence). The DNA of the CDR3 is TGTGCCAGCAGTCCAGCGGGGCGAGAGACCCAGTACTTC. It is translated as CASSPAGRETQYF.

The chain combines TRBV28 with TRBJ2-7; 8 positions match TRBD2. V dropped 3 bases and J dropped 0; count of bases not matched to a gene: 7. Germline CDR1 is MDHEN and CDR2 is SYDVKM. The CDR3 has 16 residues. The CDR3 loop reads CASSFSLAGSSYEQYF. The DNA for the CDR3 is TGTGCCAGCAGTTTTTCCCTAGCGGGCAGCTCCTACGAGCAGTACTTC.

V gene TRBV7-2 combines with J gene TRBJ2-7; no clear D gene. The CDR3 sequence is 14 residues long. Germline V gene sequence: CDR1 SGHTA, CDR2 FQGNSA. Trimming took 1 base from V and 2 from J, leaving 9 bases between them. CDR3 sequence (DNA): TGTGCCAGCAGCTTAGGTGCTTTTGCCTACGAGCAGTACTTC. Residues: CASSLGAFAYEQYF.

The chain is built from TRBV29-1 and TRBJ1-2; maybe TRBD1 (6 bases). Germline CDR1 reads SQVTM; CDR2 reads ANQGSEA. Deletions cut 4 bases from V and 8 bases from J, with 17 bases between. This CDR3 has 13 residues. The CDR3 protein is CSVGSTGLGGYTF. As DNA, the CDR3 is TGCAGCGTTGGATCCACAGGGTTAGGCGGCTACACCTTC.

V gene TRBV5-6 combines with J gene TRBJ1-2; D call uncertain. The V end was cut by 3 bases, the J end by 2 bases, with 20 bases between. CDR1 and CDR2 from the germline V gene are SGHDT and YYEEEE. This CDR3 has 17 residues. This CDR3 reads CASSSPFIGYNNYGYTF. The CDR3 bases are TGTGCCAGCAGCTCGCCCTTTATTGGCTATAACAACTATGGCTACACCTTC.

The CDR3 loop reads CASSSPRRGAQETQYF. The DNA of the CDR3 is TGTGCCAGCAGTTCCCCCCGGAGGGGCGCTCAAGAGACCCAGTACTTC. The chain couples TRBV28 to TRBJ2-5; possibly TRBD2 for D (6 bases). This CDR3 contains 16 residues. The germline V gene has CDR1 MDHEN and CDR2 SYDVKM. V was clipped by 4 bases and J by 2 bases, with 17 bases between them. The complete variable domain, with remaining parts taken from reference TRBV28 and TRBJ2-5, reads DVKVTQSSRYLVKRTGEKVFLECVQDMDHENMFWYRQDPGLGLRLIYFSYDVKMKEKGDIPEGYSVSREKKERFSLILESASTNQTSMYLCASSSPRRGAQETQYFGPGTRLLVL.

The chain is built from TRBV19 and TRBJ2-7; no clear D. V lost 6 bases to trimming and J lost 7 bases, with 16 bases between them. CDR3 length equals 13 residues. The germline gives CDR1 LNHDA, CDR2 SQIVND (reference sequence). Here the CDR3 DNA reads TGTGCCAGTAGCCCTAGGGCAGCCTCGGAGCAGTACTTC. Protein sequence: CASSPRAASEQYF.

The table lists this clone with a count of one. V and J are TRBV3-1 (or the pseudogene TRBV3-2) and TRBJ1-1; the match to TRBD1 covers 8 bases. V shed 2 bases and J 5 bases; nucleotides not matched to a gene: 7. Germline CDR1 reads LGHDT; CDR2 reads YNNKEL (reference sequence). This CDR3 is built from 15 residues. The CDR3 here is CASSQLDRDSTEAFF. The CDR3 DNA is TGTGCCAGCAGCCAACTGGACAGGGATAGTACTGAAGCTTTCTTT.

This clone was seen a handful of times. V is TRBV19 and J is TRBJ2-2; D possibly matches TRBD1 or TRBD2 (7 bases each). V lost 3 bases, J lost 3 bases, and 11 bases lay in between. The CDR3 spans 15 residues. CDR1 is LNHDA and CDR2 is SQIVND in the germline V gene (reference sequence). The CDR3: CASSMTGRDTGELFF. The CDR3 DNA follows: TGTGCCAGTAGTATGACAGGGAGGGACACCGGGGAGCTGTTTTTT.

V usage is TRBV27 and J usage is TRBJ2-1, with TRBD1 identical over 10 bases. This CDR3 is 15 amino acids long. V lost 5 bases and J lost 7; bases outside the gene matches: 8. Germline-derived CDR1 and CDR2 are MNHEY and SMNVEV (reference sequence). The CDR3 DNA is TGTGCCAGCAGTGGGCCGGGACAGGGGCTTAATGAGCAGTTCTTC. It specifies CASSGPGQGLNEQFF.

The CDR3 coding sequence is TGTGCCAGCAGTTACCCCCCAAGGGCTAGCACAGATACGCAGTATTTT. Its protein product is CASSYPPRASTDTQYF. The chain employs TRBV6-2 or TRBV6-3 and TRBJ2-3; no definite D call. The germline V gene encodes CDR1 MNHEY and CDR2 SVGEGT. The CDR3 spans 16 residues. V shed 2 bases and J shed 0 bases, with 12 bases lying between them.

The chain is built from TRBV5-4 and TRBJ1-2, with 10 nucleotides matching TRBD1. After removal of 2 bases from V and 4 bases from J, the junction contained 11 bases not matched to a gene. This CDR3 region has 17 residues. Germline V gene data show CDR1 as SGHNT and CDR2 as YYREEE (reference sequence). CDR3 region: CASSLGNRQGAIYGYTF. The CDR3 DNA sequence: TGTGCCAGCAGCTTAGGAAATAGACAGGGGGCGATCTATGGCTACACCTTC.

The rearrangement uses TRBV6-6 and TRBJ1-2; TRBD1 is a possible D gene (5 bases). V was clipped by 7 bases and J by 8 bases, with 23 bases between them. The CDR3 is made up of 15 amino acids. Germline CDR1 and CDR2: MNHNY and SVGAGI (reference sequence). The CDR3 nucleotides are TGTGCCAGCACCAAGTCGACCGAGGGCTGGGGGGGCTACACCTTC. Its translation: CASTKSTEGWGGYTF.

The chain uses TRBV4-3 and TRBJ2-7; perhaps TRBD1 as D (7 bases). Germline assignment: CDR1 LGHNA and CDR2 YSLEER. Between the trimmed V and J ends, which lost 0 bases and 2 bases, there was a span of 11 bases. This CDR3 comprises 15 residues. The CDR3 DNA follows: TGCGCCAGCAGCCAAGACCAGGGGGGAACCTACGAGCAGTACTTC. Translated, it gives CASSQDQGGTYEQYF.

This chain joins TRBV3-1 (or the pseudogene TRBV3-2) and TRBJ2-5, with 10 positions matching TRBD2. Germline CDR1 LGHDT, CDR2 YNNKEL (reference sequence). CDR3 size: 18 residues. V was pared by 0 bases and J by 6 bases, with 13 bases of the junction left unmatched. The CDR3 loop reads CASSQDPRGSGRRKTQYF. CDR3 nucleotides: TGTGCCAGCAGCCAAGATCCCCGGGGTAGCGGGAGGAGAAAGACCCAGTACTTC.

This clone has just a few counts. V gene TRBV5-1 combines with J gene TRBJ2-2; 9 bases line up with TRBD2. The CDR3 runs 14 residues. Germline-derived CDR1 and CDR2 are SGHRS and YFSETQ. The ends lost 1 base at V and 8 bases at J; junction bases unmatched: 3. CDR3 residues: CASSLLTSGGELFF. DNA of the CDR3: TGCGCCAGCAGCTTGCTCACTAGCGGGGGGGAGCTGTTTTTT.

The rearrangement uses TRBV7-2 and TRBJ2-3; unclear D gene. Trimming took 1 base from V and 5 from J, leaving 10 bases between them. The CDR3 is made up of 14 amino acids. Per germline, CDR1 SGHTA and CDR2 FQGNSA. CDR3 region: CASSLVGDIDTQYF. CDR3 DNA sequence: TGTGCCAGCAGCTTAGTAGGCGATATAGATACGCAGTATTTT.

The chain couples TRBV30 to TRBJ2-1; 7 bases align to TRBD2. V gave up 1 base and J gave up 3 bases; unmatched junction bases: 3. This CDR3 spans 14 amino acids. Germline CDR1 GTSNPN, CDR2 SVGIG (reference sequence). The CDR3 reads CAWSGLAVYNEQFF. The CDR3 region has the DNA TGTGCCTGGAGTGGTCTAGCGGTCTACAATGAGCAGTTCTTC.

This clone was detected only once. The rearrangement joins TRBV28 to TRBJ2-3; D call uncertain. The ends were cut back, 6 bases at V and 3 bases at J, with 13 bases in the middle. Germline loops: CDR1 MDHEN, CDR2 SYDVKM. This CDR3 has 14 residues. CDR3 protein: CASSERSGTDTQYF. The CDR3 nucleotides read TGTGCCAGCAGCGAGAGGTCCGGTACAGATACGCAGTATTTT.

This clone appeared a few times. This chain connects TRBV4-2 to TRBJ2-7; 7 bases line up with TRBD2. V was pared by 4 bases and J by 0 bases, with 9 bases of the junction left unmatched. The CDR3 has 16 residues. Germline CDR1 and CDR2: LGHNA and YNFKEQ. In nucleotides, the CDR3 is TGTGCCAGCAGCCCCCTAGGGCGGGAGAGCTCCTACGAGCAGTACTTC. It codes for CASSPLGRESSYEQYF.

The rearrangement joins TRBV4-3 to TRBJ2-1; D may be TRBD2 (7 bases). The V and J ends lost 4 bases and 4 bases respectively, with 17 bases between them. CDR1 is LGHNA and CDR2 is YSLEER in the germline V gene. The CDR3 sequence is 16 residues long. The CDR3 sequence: CASSLEGGHGYNEQFF. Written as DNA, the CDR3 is TGCGCCAGCAGCCTCGAGGGGGGGCATGGGTACAATGAGCAGTTCTTC.

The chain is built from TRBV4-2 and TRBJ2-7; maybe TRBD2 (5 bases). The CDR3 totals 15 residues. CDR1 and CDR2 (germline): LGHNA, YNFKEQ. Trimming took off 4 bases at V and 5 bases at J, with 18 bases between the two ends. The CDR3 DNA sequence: TGTGCCAGCAGCCGTTATGGACGGGATCGGGACGAGCAGTACTTC. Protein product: CASSRYGRDRDEQYF.

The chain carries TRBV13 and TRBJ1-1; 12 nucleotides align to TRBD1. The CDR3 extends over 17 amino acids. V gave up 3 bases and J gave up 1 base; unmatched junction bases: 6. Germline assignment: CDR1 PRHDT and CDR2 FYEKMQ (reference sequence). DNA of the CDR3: TGTGCCAGCAGCTTCCTCCCGGGACAGGGGGCGAACACTGAAGCTTTCTTT. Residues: CASSFLPGQGANTEAFF. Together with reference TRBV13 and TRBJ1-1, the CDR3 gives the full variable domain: AAGVIQSPRHLIKEKRETATLKCYPIPRHDTVYWYQQGPGQDPQFLISFYEKMQSDKGSIPDRFSAQQFSDYHSELNMSSLELGDSALYFCASSFLPGQGANTEAFFGQGTRLTVV.

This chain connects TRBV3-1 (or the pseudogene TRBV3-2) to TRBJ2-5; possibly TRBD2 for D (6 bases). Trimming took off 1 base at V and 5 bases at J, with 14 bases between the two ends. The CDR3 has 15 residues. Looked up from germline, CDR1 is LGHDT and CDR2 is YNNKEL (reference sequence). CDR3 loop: CASSQVLDYGETQYF. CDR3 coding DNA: TGTGCCAGCAGCCAAGTTTTGGACTATGGGGAGACCCAGTACTTC.

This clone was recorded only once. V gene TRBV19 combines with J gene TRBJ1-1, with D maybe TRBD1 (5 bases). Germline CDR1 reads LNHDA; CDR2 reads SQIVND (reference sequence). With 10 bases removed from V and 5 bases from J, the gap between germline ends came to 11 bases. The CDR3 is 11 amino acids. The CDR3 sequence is CATRGGTEAFF. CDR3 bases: TGTGCCACCCGGGGGGGTACTGAAGCTTTCTTT.